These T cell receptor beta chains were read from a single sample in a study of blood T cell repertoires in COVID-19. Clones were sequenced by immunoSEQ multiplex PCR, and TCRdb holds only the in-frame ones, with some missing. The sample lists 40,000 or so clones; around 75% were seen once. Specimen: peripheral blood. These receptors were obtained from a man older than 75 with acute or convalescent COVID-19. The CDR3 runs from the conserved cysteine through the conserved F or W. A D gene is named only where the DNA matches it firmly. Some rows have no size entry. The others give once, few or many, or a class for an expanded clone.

CDR3aa: CATLQGTEKLFF
CDR3nt: TGTGCCACCTTACAGGGTACTGAAAAACTGTTTTTT
j_gene: TRBJ1-4
abundance: -
v_gene: TRBV28
d_gene: -

CDR3aa: CASSKGKWSF
CDR3nt: TGTGCCAGCAGCAAAGGTAAATGGAGCTTC
j_gene: TRBJ2-7
abundance: once
v_gene: TRBV21-1
d_gene: -

CDR3aa: CSVGGLVQETQYF
CDR3nt: TGCAGCGTTGGAGGACTAGTCCAAGAGACCCAGTACTTC
j_gene: TRBJ2-5
abundance: -
v_gene: TRBV29-1
d_gene: TRBD2

CDR3aa: CASSLSGRGISYEQYF
CDR3nt: TGTGCCAGCAGTTTATCGGGGCGGGGAATTTCCTACGAGCAGTACTTC
j_gene: TRBJ2-7
abundance: -
v_gene: TRBV27
d_gene: -

CDR3aa: CASSPGTGNQPQHF
CDR3nt: TGTGCCAGCAGCCCAGGGACAGGCAATCAGCCCCAGCATTTT
j_gene: TRBJ1-5
abundance: -
v_gene: TRBV7-9
d_gene: TRBD1

CDR3aa: CSVLRRLAGSRAKNIQYF
CDR3nt: TGCAGCGTTTTGCGGAGACTAGCGGGGTCTCGGGCCAAAAACATTCAGTACTTC
j_gene: TRBJ2-4
abundance: -
v_gene: TRBV29-1
d_gene: TRBD2

CDR3aa: CASSYSLGTGAPPYGYTF
CDR3nt: TGTGCCAGCAGTTACTCGTTGGGGACAGGGGCACCTCCCTATGGCTACACCTTC
j_gene: TRBJ1-2
abundance: -
v_gene: TRBV6-2/TRBV6-3
d_gene: TRBD1

CDR3aa: CASSLTHGQAGELFF
CDR3nt: TGTGCCAGCAGCTTAACGCACGGACAGGCTGGGGAGCTGTTTTTT
j_gene: TRBJ2-2
abundance: -
v_gene: TRBV7-3
d_gene: TRBD1

CDR3aa: CASSLDRDYEQYF
CDR3nt: TGTGCCAGCAGTTTAGACAGAGACTACGAGCAGTACTTC
j_gene: TRBJ2-7
abundance: -
v_gene: TRBV27
d_gene: -

CDR3aa: CASSQQGLVNNEQFF
CDR3nt: TGCGCCAGCAGCCAACAGGGACTAGTCAACAATGAGCAGTTCTTC
j_gene: TRBJ2-1
abundance: -
v_gene: TRBV4-3
d_gene: TRBD2

CDR3aa: CASSVGQGETQYF
CDR3nt: TGTGCCAGCAGCGTAGGACAGGGGGAGACCCAGTACTTC
j_gene: TRBJ2-5
abundance: -
v_gene: TRBV7-2
d_gene: TRBD1

CDR3aa: CAWTVSGQGTSPLHF
CDR3nt: TGTGCCTGGACGGTATCGGGACAGGGGACTTCACCCCTCCACTTT
j_gene: TRBJ1-6
abundance: -
v_gene: TRBV30
d_gene: TRBD1

CDR3aa: CASSTGGGLPRASGNTIYF
CDR3nt: TGTGCCAGCAGTACGGGGGGGGGTCTACCTAGGGCCTCTGGAAACACCATATATTTT
j_gene: TRBJ1-3
abundance: -
v_gene: TRBV28
d_gene: -

CDR3aa: CASSLWGGHEQYF
CDR3nt: TGTGCCAGCAGCTTATGGGGGGGGCACGAGCAGTACTTC
j_gene: TRBJ2-7
abundance: -
v_gene: TRBV11-2
d_gene: -

CDR3aa: CASSSSWEASYEQYF
CDR3nt: TGTGCCAGCAGTTCCTCGTGGGAGGCCTCCTACGAGCAGTACTTC
j_gene: TRBJ2-7
abundance: -
v_gene: TRBV6-2/TRBV6-3
d_gene: -

CDR3aa: CASSQDGLQGQETQYF
CDR3nt: TGTGCCAGCAGCCAAGATGGTCTGCAGGGGCAGGAGACCCAGTACTTC
j_gene: TRBJ2-5
abundance: many
v_gene: TRBV14
d_gene: -

CDR3aa: CARKGQGAF
CDR3nt: TGCGCCCGTAAGGGCCAGGGGGCCTTC
j_gene: TRBJ1-2
abundance: -
v_gene: TRBV5-1
d_gene: TRBD1

CDR3aa: CASRRRGSSYNEQFF
CDR3nt: TGTGCCAGCAGAAGAAGGGGGAGCTCCTACAATGAGCAGTTCTTC
j_gene: TRBJ2-1
abundance: -
v_gene: TRBV6-5
d_gene: -

CDR3aa: CATSRDPGDEQFF
CDR3nt: TGTGCCACCAGCAGAGACCCAGGGGATGAGCAGTTCTTC
j_gene: TRBJ2-1
abundance: few
v_gene: TRBV15
d_gene: -

CDR3aa: CASSTTGTGIEQYF
CDR3nt: TGTGCCAGCAGTACCACCGGGACAGGGATCGAGCAGTACTTC
j_gene: TRBJ2-7
abundance: -
v_gene: TRBV6-5
d_gene: TRBD1

CDR3aa: CASSEGNRQRNTEAFF
CDR3nt: TGTGCCAGCAGTGAAGGGAACAGGCAAAGGAACACTGAAGCTTTCTTT
j_gene: TRBJ1-1
abundance: -
v_gene: TRBV2
d_gene: -

CDR3aa: CASSPTNRGRLNTGELFF
CDR3nt: TGTGCCAGCAGTCCGACAAACAGGGGTAGACTTAACACCGGGGAGCTGTTTTTT
j_gene: TRBJ2-2
abundance: -
v_gene: TRBV27
d_gene: TRBD1

CDR3aa: CASQRSIFADTQYF
CDR3nt: TGTGCCAGCCAGAGGAGCATCTTCGCAGATACGCAGTATTTT
j_gene: TRBJ2-3
abundance: -
v_gene: TRBV6-5
d_gene: -

CDR3aa: CSVEGGAGETQYF
CDR3nt: TGCAGCGTTGAGGGGGGGGCTGGGGAGACCCAGTACTTC
j_gene: TRBJ2-5
abundance: -
v_gene: TRBV29-1
d_gene: -

CDR3aa: CASSILANEQYF
CDR3nt: TGTGCCAGCAGCATCCTAGCGAACGAGCAGTACTTC
j_gene: TRBJ2-7
abundance: -
v_gene: TRBV2
d_gene: -

CDR3aa: CASRASETQYF
CDR3nt: TGTGCCAGTAGGGCTTCGGAGACCCAGTACTTC
j_gene: TRBJ2-5
abundance: -
v_gene: TRBV19
d_gene: -

CDR3aa: CASSPPQVGYTF
CDR3nt: TGTGCCAGCTCACCACCGCAGGTTGGCTACACCTTC
j_gene: TRBJ1-2
abundance: -
v_gene: TRBV18
d_gene: -

CDR3aa: CASSLNDINEQFF
CDR3nt: TGCGCCAGCAGCCTCAATGACATCAATGAGCAGTTCTTC
j_gene: TRBJ2-1
abundance: -
v_gene: TRBV5-1
d_gene: -

CDR3aa: CASSQESSGTTDTQYF
CDR3nt: TGCGCCAGCAGCCAAGAGTCTAGCGGGACCACAGATACGCAGTATTTT
j_gene: TRBJ2-3
abundance: -
v_gene: TRBV4-1
d_gene: TRBD2

CDR3aa: CARGGANYGYTF
CDR3nt: TGTGCCAGAGGGGGAGCTAACTATGGCTACACCTTC
j_gene: TRBJ1-2
abundance: once
v_gene: TRBV6-5
d_gene: -

CDR3aa: CASSTRQGRDTGELFF
CDR3nt: TGTGCCAGCAGCACCCGACAGGGGCGGGACACCGGGGAGCTGTTTTTT
j_gene: TRBJ2-2
abundance: -
v_gene: TRBV9
d_gene: TRBD1

CDR3aa: CASSRRAGAAYNEQFF
CDR3nt: TGTGCCAGTAGTAGGAGAGCGGGAGCCGCCTACAATGAGCAGTTCTTC
j_gene: TRBJ2-1
abundance: once
v_gene: TRBV19
d_gene: TRBD2

CDR3aa: CASSRVAGAYEQYF
CDR3nt: TGTGCCAGTAGCCGGGTAGCGGGGGCTTACGAGCAGTACTTC
j_gene: TRBJ2-7
abundance: many
v_gene: TRBV19
d_gene: TRBD2

CDR3aa: CASSSGPGQYF
CDR3nt: TGTGCCAGCAGCTCTGGCCCGGGGCAGTACTTC
j_gene: TRBJ2-7
abundance: -
v_gene: TRBV7-9
d_gene: -

CDR3aa: CASSLDPGPWQPQHF
CDR3nt: TGTGCCAGCAGCTTGGACCCAGGGCCTTGGCAGCCCCAGCATTTT
j_gene: TRBJ1-5
abundance: few
v_gene: TRBV5-5
d_gene: -

CDR3aa: CASSPHVQGGETQYF
CDR3nt: TGTGCCAGCAGTCCACATGTACAGGGGGGAGAGACCCAGTACTTC
j_gene: TRBJ2-5
abundance: -
v_gene: TRBV28
d_gene: TRBD1

CDR3aa: CASSLTTGTSGVTDTQYF
CDR3nt: TGTGCCAGCTCCCTAACTACCGGGACTAGCGGAGTCACAGATACGCAGTATTTT
j_gene: TRBJ2-3
abundance: -
v_gene: TRBV18
d_gene: TRBD2

CDR3aa: CASSPLLGGADNEQFF
CDR3nt: TGTGCCAGCAGCCCCCTCCTAGGGGGGGCTGACAATGAGCAGTTCTTC
j_gene: TRBJ2-1
abundance: -
v_gene: TRBV11-3
d_gene: -

CDR3aa: CASTPTGISPLHF
CDR3nt: TGTGCCAGTACCCCGACAGGGATTTCACCCCTCCACTTT
j_gene: TRBJ1-6
abundance: few
v_gene: TRBV19
d_gene: TRBD1

CDR3aa: CASRDSGRATDTQYF
CDR3nt: TGTGCCAGCAGAGATAGCGGGAGGGCCACAGATACGCAGTATTTT
j_gene: TRBJ2-3
abundance: -
v_gene: TRBV25-1
d_gene: TRBD2

CDR3aa: CASSHFGTSGRGYEQYF
CDR3nt: TGTGCCAGCAGCCACTTCGGGACTAGCGGGAGGGGGTACGAGCAGTACTTC
j_gene: TRBJ2-7
abundance: -
v_gene: TRBV7-9
d_gene: TRBD2

CDR3aa: CASSLLRGSYNEQFF
CDR3nt: TGTGCCAGCAGCTTGTTGCGGGGCTCCTACAATGAGCAGTTCTTC
j_gene: TRBJ2-1
abundance: -
v_gene: TRBV5-5
d_gene: -

CDR3aa: CASNSGTGRNTQYF
CDR3nt: TGTGCCAGCAACAGCGGGACAGGGAGGAACACGCAGTATTTT
j_gene: TRBJ2-3
abundance: -
v_gene: TRBV28
d_gene: TRBD1

CDR3aa: CASRTSGRREEQFF
CDR3nt: TGTGCCAGCAGGACTAGCGGGAGGAGGGAAGAGCAGTTCTTC
j_gene: TRBJ2-1
abundance: -
v_gene: TRBV9
d_gene: TRBD2

CDR3aa: CASSPSRMETQYF
CDR3nt: TGTGCCAGCTCACCATCTAGAATGGAGACCCAGTACTTC
j_gene: TRBJ2-5
abundance: -
v_gene: TRBV18
d_gene: -

CDR3aa: CAISAAGNTEAFF
CDR3nt: TGTGCCATCAGTGCCGCGGGGAACACTGAAGCTTTCTTT
j_gene: TRBJ1-1
abundance: -
v_gene: TRBV10-3
d_gene: -

CDR3aa: CASSLWGVQGAEAFF
CDR3nt: TGTGCCAGCAGTTTATGGGGCGTACAGGGGGCTGAAGCTTTCTTT
j_gene: TRBJ1-1
abundance: -
v_gene: TRBV28
d_gene: TRBD1

CDR3aa: CASSSRGTGHAPLHF
CDR3nt: TGTGCCAGCAGTTCCCGCGGGACAGGGCACGCGCCCCTCCACTTT
j_gene: TRBJ1-6
abundance: -
v_gene: TRBV28
d_gene: TRBD1

CDR3aa: CASSLQWGLGDTF
CDR3nt: TGTGCCAGCAGTTTACAGTGGGGTTTAGGGGACACCTTC
j_gene: TRBJ1-2
abundance: -
v_gene: TRBV28
d_gene: -

CDR3aa: CASKQQGITEAFF
CDR3nt: TGTGCCAGCAAGCAACAGGGTATAACTGAAGCTTTCTTT
j_gene: TRBJ1-1
abundance: few
v_gene: TRBV6-6
d_gene: -

CDR3aa: CASNTGNSPLHF
CDR3nt: TGTGCCAGTAATACAGGGAACTCACCCCTCCACTTT
j_gene: TRBJ1-6
abundance: -
v_gene: TRBV19
d_gene: -

CDR3aa: CASSLGLGATGELFF
CDR3nt: TGTGCCAGCAGCTTAGGTTTGGGGGCCACCGGGGAGCTGTTTTTT
j_gene: TRBJ2-2
abundance: -
v_gene: TRBV11-3
d_gene: -

CDR3aa: CASSTSTGVATDTQYF
CDR3nt: TGTGCCAGTAGTACCTCCACGGGGGTTGCGACAGATACGCAGTATTTT
j_gene: TRBJ2-3
abundance: -
v_gene: TRBV19
d_gene: -